This record looks at one T cell receptor (beta chain) sequence and its context. This entry comes from a study of blood T cell repertoires in COVID-19. The overall study: Acute and convalescent COVID-19 specimens originated in the United States, Italy and Spain. Sample material is recorded as cDNA or gDNA derived from T cells, B-cell-depleted T cells, or PBMCs.

Repertoires were generated with immunoSEQ multiplex PCR, while TCRdb's copy carries only in-frame clones and drops some. The sample has about 400,000 clones, nearly 90% seen once. The V gene's germline CDR1 is LGHNA and CDR2 YNFKEQ. The V gene end was trimmed by 1 base and the J gene end by 2 bases; junction bases not matched to a gene: 9. The CDR3 runs 17 residues. The study drew participants aged about 18 to 89 years from roughly 25 US areas. V gene TRBV4-2 combines with J gene TRBJ2-5, with TRBD2 matching over 8 bases. The TCR sequence derives from a woman aged 40 to 49 with acute COVID-19. The specimen was PBMCs or T cells enriched from blood (not recorded which). Here the CDR3 DNA reads TGTGCCAGCAGCCAAGTTTATAGCGGGGAGGGTCAAGAGACCCAGTACTTC. Amino acids: CASSQVYSGEGQETQYF.